This T cell receptor (beta chain) was profiled in a study of blood T cell repertoires in COVID-19. For the study at large: The cDNA or gDNA used as material had been derived from T cells, B-cell-depleted T cells, or PBMCs.

Seattle patients were enrolled while actively infected and followed longitudinally. Authors' analysis steps: It was from reference gene primer amplification that nucleated cell counts were estimated. TCRdb's copy holds only in-frame clones and misses some; the assay was immunoSEQ multiplex PCR. The V and J calls and clone size are taken from that table; D and trimming were inferred from the DNA. The sample consists of some 500,000 clones, around nine tenths of them appearing once. The sequenced material came from peripheral blood. The source is a woman aged 45-65 years with COVID-19, enrolled during active disease.

CDR3 loop: CASGLLGGAYGYTF. In DNA, the CDR3 is TGTGCCAGCGGCCTTCTAGGGGGTGCCTATGGCTACACCTTC. This rearrangement joins TRBV7-9 to TRBJ1-2; maybe TRBD1 (6 bases). The V end lost 8 bases, the J end lost 4 bases, and 17 bases lay between the germline ends. Germline CDR1 and CDR2: SEHNR and FQNEAQ (reference sequence). This CDR3 has 14 amino acids.